This T cell receptor beta chain appears in the sequencing data of a study of shared clonotypes between healthy human individuals. Trimming left V 0 bases short and J 1 base short, with 13 bases between. The germline V gene has CDR1 SGHDN and CDR2 FVKESK. The CDR3 loop spans 16 amino acids. Adult Caucasians living in Nashville, Tennessee made up all of the donors. Naive CD45RA+ and memory CD45RA-negative subsets were split from CD4+ cells. Of note for this clone: No antigen is known for it.

General study results and limits: Some naive CD4 clonotypes, around 5%, turned up in common across four donors. Only blood samples were collected, and tissue repertoires likely differ.

Clones were read by immunoSEQ multiplex PCR, and TCRdb kept only the in-frame ones, dropping some. The table lists nearly 1,000,000 clones, about three quarters of them singletons. This receptor was taken from a man aged 18 to 30 in good health. Input material: memory CD4+ T cells sorted from blood. Documented subset: CD45RA-negative fraction. The chain carries TRBV14 and TRBJ2-7; no firm D call. CDR3 sequence: CASSQDRPRPSYEQYF. The CDR3 nucleotides read TGTGCCAGCAGCCAAGATCGGCCTAGACCTTCCTACGAGCAGTACTTC.